A selection of T cell receptor beta chains follows, all from one sample in a study of blood T cell repertoires in COVID-19. Clones were read by immunoSEQ multiplex PCR, and TCRdb kept only the in-frame ones, dropping some. The table includes approximately 200,000 clones, approximately 81% detected once. Material for sequencing was peripheral blood. Every receptor here comes from a man aged 40-50 years with acute or convalescent COVID-19. The conserved cysteine and the conserved F or W are not part of the CDR3 here. Fields, in order: J gene, V gene, clone size, CDR3 protein. A clone size is listed for some rows: how often the clone was seen (once, few, many), or a class if it is expanded.

TRBJ1-2	TRBV9	NA	ASSLTPRVIGGYT
TRBJ2-2	TRBV6-4	NA	ASSEQAGNTGELF
TRBJ1-2	TRBV5-1	NA	ASSPTANYGYT
TRBJ1-6	TRBV2	NA	ASLAGGAANSPLH
TRBJ1-1	TRBV6-1	NA	ASSDGVTRLEETEAF
TRBJ2-7	TRBV6-5	NA	ASSRQGRGQY
TRBJ1-5	TRBV6-5	NA	ASSSNRDQPQH
TRBJ1-2	TRBV6-1	NA	ASSDRLGLQGYT
TRBJ1-1	TRBV2	few	ASRWSGNTEAF
TRBJ1-1	TRBV6-4	NA	ASSERGEETEAF
TRBJ1-4	TRBV9	NA	ASSPAGKTNEKLF
TRBJ1-2	TRBV11-1	NA	ASSAGDSYGYT
TRBJ1-1	TRBV29-1	NA	SVERQMNTEAF
TRBJ2-1	TRBV5-1	once	ASSPTLISGAYNEQF
TRBJ1-3	TRBV9	NA	ASSVGSGNTIY
TRBJ2-5	TRBV5-5	NA	ASSLGSGTGQIDRETQY
TRBJ2-3	TRBV11-3	once	ASSLDGGTDTQY
TRBJ1-4	TRBV6-5	NA	ASTSGAREKLF
TRBJ2-4	TRBV9	once	ASSVAGGFGKNIQY
TRBJ1-1	TRBV5-8	NA	ASSPSDRADTEAF
TRBJ2-7	TRBV5-1	few	ASSLGESTMNEQY